This T cell receptor beta chain was sequenced in a study of blood T cells in healthy people across ages. Next came a second PCR, run for 7 to 11 cycles, which used a sample-barcoded 5' primer along with a J-beta primer mix. Carrying 12 random nucleotides, a template-switch adaptor labeled each individual cDNA molecule. Each CDR3 protein is one row after TCRdb ran MiXCR on the 5' RACE reads. The data hold around 1.5 million distinct CDR3 sequences, with approximately 59% observed a single time. With regard to this clonotype: Its antigen remains unknown.

General study findings and limits: Long-lived donors carried more naive CD4+ cells and greater diversity than aged donors. The recorded TCR beta diversity per million T cells decreased in a roughly linear manner with age.

The TCR sequence derives from a man aged 18-30 years in good health. Sequencing used blood.

CDR3 in amino acids: CASSLASGTAGEQYF. In DNA, the CDR3 is TGTGCCAGCAGCTTAGCAAGCGGCACCGCCGGGGAGCAGTACTTC. The chain couples TRBV7-2 to TRBJ2-5, with a tentative D call TRBD2 (5 bases). Germline CDR1 reads SGHTA; CDR2 reads FQGNSA. The CDR3 has 15 amino acids. V shed 0 bases and J shed 11 bases, with 19 bases lying between them.